This entry lists 23 T cell receptor beta chains sequenced from one sample in a study of Ad26.COV2.S vaccination and SARS-CoV-2 variants. Sequencing was performed with immunoSEQ multiplex PCR; in TCRdb, only in-frame clones are kept and a portion is missing. The table includes 450,000 to 550,000 clones, roughly 89% detected once. As for treatment: over 15 received Ad26.COV2.S at low or high dose, single or two shots; about 5 received placebo; per-sample allocation not given. Collection of the samples took place on day 63 after the first injection of vaccine or placebo. This specimen was peripheral blood, taken in a trial of Ad26.COV2.S vaccine versus placebo. The receptor source for this set is a person between 18 and 59 years old who received the Ad26.COV2.S COVID-19 vaccine or a placebo.

The chain is built from TRBV4-3 and TRBJ1-6; 7 nucleotides match TRBD1. The CDR3 spans 15 residues. J lost 3 bases, V lost 5 bases, and 4 bases had no gene match. Germline V gene lookup returns CDR1 LGHNA and CDR2 YSLEER. CDR3 amino acids: CASSVRTGYNSPLHF. CDR3 nucleotides: TGCGCCAGCAGCGTTCGGACAGGCTATAATTCACCCCTCCACTTT.

V and J are TRBV5-1 and TRBJ1-5; D possibly corresponds to TRBD1 (5 bases). This CDR3 has 14 amino acids. V lost 5 bases, J lost 3 bases, and 12 bases lay in between. Germline CDR1 SGHRS, CDR2 YFSETQ. The CDR3 region is CASSRGGLNQPQHF. As DNA, the CDR3 is TGCGCCAGCAGTCGGGGGGGACTCAATCAGCCCCAGCATTTT.

The CDR3 DNA is TGTGCCAGCAGCTTATTCCAGGACAGGGTGGGAAACACCATATATTTT. This translates into CASSLFQDRVGNTIYF. The chain recombines TRBV7-2 with TRBJ1-3, with 8 positions matching TRBD1. Germline assignment: CDR1 SGHTA and CDR2 FQGNSA. The CDR3 is 16 amino acids. V lost 2 bases to trimming and J lost 4 bases; unmatched junction nucleotides: 7.

The genes are TRBV4-3 and TRBJ1-1, with 7 bases that match TRBD1. The germline V gene has CDR1 LGHNA and CDR2 YSLEER. The J segment lost 0 bases and the V segment lost 4 bases, leaving 5 bases of the junction unmatched. This CDR3 has 15 amino acids. CDR3 residues: CASSLRTGMNTEAFF. The CDR3 DNA reads TGCGCCAGCAGCCTCCGGACAGGCATGAACACTGAAGCTTTCTTT.

This clone has just one count. This chain uses TRBV7-2 with TRBJ2-5; no clear D. There are 13 residues in the CDR3. Trimming left V 5 bases short and J 4 bases short, with 11 bases between. CDR1 SGHTA and CDR2 FQGNSA come from the germline V gene. The DNA of the CDR3 is TGTGCCAGCAGCATCCGGCGGACAGAGACCCAGTACTTC. Protein product: CASSIRRTETQYF.

This chain joins TRBV19 and TRBJ1-2; D possibly corresponds to TRBD1 (5 bases). The CDR3 runs to 14 residues. In germline, CDR1 is LNHDA, CDR2 SQIVND (reference sequence). Trimming took 1 base from V and 2 from J, leaving 8 bases between them. The DNA for the CDR3 is TGTGCCAGTAGTATAGCAGGGCGGAACTATGGCTACACCTTC. Translated: CASSIAGRNYGYTF.

In this sample, this clone turned up once. V gene TRBV9 combines with J gene TRBJ1-2, with a possible D match to TRBD1 (5 bases). Between the trimmed V and J ends, which lost 3 bases and 6 bases, there was a span of 18 bases. The germline gives CDR1 SGDLS, CDR2 YYNGEE. CDR3 length: 15 residues. DNA of the CDR3: TGTGCCAGCAGCGCGCCCCCCTGGAGGGACCATGGCTACACCTTC. It specifies CASSAPPWRDHGYTF. The full variable domain, its missing parts supplied by reference TRBV9 and TRBJ1-2, is DSGVTQTPKHLITATGQRVTLRCSPRSGDLSVYWYQQSLDQGLQFLIQYYNGEERAKGNILERFSAQQFPDLHSELNLSSLELGDSALYFCASSAPPWRDHGYTFGSGTRLTVV.

Here the CDR3 DNA reads TGTGCCAGTAGTATGACAGGCTGGGGTAATGAAAAACTGTTTTTT. It is translated as CASSMTGWGNEKLFF. V is TRBV19 and J is TRBJ1-4; D may be TRBD1 (6 bases). Trimming stripped 3 bases from V and 4 bases from J, with 12 bases between. CDR1 LNHDA and CDR2 SQIVND come from the germline V gene (reference sequence). CDR3 length: 15 residues.

CDR3 coding DNA: TGTGCCAGCAGCTTAGAGACAGGAGATAATTCACCCCTCCACTTT. It yields the protein CASSLETGDNSPLHF. This chain uses TRBV7-6 with TRBJ1-6, with a possible D match to TRBD1 (6 bases). V was pared by 1 base and J by 5 bases, with 9 bases between. This CDR3 has 15 residues. Germline V CDR1 and CDR2: SGHVS, FNYEAQ.

The chain employs TRBV5-4 and TRBJ1-1; a possible D gene is TRBD1 (6 bases). The ends were cut back, 3 bases at V and 4 bases at J, with 10 bases in the middle. The CDR3 is 13 residues long. The germline gives CDR1 SGHNT, CDR2 YYREEE (reference sequence). DNA for the CDR3: TGTGCCAGCAGCTCTTTACAGGGCACTGAAGCTTTCTTT. Protein sequence: CASSSLQGTEAFF.

Only a few counts were recorded for this clone. Within the sample, other DNA sequences also encode this same CDR3. V is TRBV4-1 and J is TRBJ2-7; 7 bases match TRBD1. This CDR3 has 15 amino acids. CDR1 is MGHRA, CDR2 YSYEKL, per germline. The trim removed 0 bases at V and 1 base at J, leaving 3 bases unmatched. This chain's CDR3 is CASSQEGQLSYEQYF. The CDR3 DNA is TGCGCCAGCAGCCAAGAGGGACAGTTGTCCTACGAGCAGTACTTC.

J is TRBJ2-1 and V is TRBV9, with D possibly matching TRBD2 (5 bases). V was cut by 0 bases and J by 1 base, with 23 bases left in between. Germline CDR1 SGDLS, CDR2 YYNGEE. The CDR3 sequence is 20 residues long. This chain's CDR3 is CASSVVGSGFGAPSYNEQFF. In DNA form, the CDR3 reads TGTGCCAGCAGCGTAGTAGGTTCGGGATTCGGAGCGCCTTCCTACAATGAGCAGTTCTTC. Using reference TRBV9 and TRBJ2-1 for the parts outside the CDR3, the full variable domain is DSGVTQTPKHLITATGQRVTLRCSPRSGDLSVYWYQQSLDQGLQFLIQYYNGEERAKGNILERFSAQQFPDLHSELNLSSLELGDSALYFCASSVVGSGFGAPSYNEQFFGPGTRLTVL.

This chain links TRBV7-2 with TRBJ1-6, with D perhaps TRBD1 (5 bases). V was shortened by 6 bases and J by 7 bases, with 13 bases between the two germline ends. In germline, CDR1 is SGHTA, CDR2 FQGNSA. The CDR3 covers 14 residues. The CDR3 nucleotides read TGTGCCAGCAGACGGGACCTTCCGAATTCACCCCTCCACTTT. Residues: CASRRDLPNSPLHF.

The chain uses TRBV2 and TRBJ1-6, with 7 positions matching TRBD1. This CDR3 region has 14 residues. Germline CDR1 SNHLY, CDR2 FYNNEI. The V segment lost 6 bases and the J segment 8 bases; nucleotides outside the gene matches: 7. The DNA for the CDR3 is TGTGCCAGCAGAGGGACAGCGATGGATTCACCCCTCCACTTT. Amino acid sequence: CASRGTAMDSPLHF.

This clone was detected once. The rearrangement links TRBV5-6 to TRBJ1-2, with 10 positions matching TRBD1. Per the germline V gene, CDR1 is SGHDT and CDR2 is YYEEEE. V lost 3 bases and J lost 7; bases outside the gene matches: 3. The CDR3 loop spans 13 amino acids. The CDR3 DNA is TGTGCCAGCAGCTGGGACAGGGGCTCTGGCTACACCTTC. Its translation: CASSWDRGSGYTF.

The chain carries TRBV5-8 and TRBJ2-3; 7 bases are shared with TRBD1. Germline values: CDR1 SGHTS, CDR2 YDEGEE. The CDR3 runs 14 residues. Germline trimming cut 4 bases from V and 2 bases from J; bases unmatched to any gene: 4. This chain's CDR3 is CASSIRGNTDTQYF. The CDR3 DNA is TGTGCCAGCAGCATCAGGGGGAACACAGATACGCAGTATTTT.

The V call is TRBV4-1, the J call TRBJ2-3; no reliable D call. Looked up from germline, CDR1 is MGHRA and CDR2 is YSYEKL. The CDR3 loop spans 14 amino acids. Between the trimmed V and J ends, which lost 4 bases and 0 bases, there was a span of 8 bases. The CDR3 DNA sequence: TGCGCCAGCAGCCCTTACACTAGCACAGATACGCAGTATTTT. Amino acids: CASSPYTSTDTQYF.

The rearrangement joins TRBV4-1 to TRBJ2-1, with 7 positions matching TRBD2. Germline lookup yields CDR1 MGHRA and CDR2 YSYEKL. This CDR3 region has 12 residues. The V segment lost 5 bases and the J segment 11 bases; nucleotides outside the gene matches: 6. As DNA, the CDR3 is TGCGCCAGCAGCAGCCCCGGGACTAAGCAGTTCTTC. Its protein product is CASSSPGTKQFF.

This rearrangement joins TRBV24-1 to TRBJ2-5; 8 bases are shared with TRBD1. Germline CDR1 is KGHDR and CDR2 is SFDVKD. Trimming took 1 base from V and 6 from J; bases not matched to a gene: 9. CDR3 length: 16 amino acids. The CDR3 spells CATSDLGTGRGQTQYF. As DNA, the CDR3 is TGTGCCACCAGTGATTTAGGGACAGGTCGGGGGCAGACCCAGTACTTC.

The chain joins TRBV30 to TRBJ2-7, with D unclear. Per germline, CDR1 GTSNPN and CDR2 SVGIG (reference sequence). CDR3 length equals 12 residues. Trimming left V 5 bases short and J 4 bases short, with 12 bases between. Written as DNA, the CDR3 is TGTGCCTGGTCATCAGGTGGGTACGAGCAGTACTTC. Protein: CAWSSGGYEQYF.

The V gene is TRBV7-2, the J gene TRBJ1-1; D not resolved. The length of the CDR3 is 15 residues. The ends were cut back, 0 bases at V and 4 bases at J, with 12 bases in the middle. Germline CDR1 and CDR2: SGHTA and FQGNSA. The CDR3 sequence: CASSLAPRAGTEAFF. Written as DNA, the CDR3 is TGTGCCAGCAGCTTAGCGCCACGGGCGGGCACTGAAGCTTTCTTT.

The rearrangement joins TRBV27 to TRBJ2-1, with D perhaps TRBD2 (7 bases). The CDR3 contains 16 residues. The V and J ends lost 6 bases and 2 bases respectively, with 17 bases between them. The germline CDR1 and CDR2 sequences are MNHEY and SMNVEV (reference sequence). CDR3 in amino acids: CASRPLRGRAYNEQFF. CDR3 coding DNA: TGTGCCAGCAGACCTTTGAGGGGGAGGGCCTACAATGAGCAGTTCTTC.

V gene TRBV6-5 combines with J gene TRBJ1-6; 9 bases are a match to TRBD1. Germline V lookup: CDR1 MNHEY, CDR2 SVGAGI. Trimming cost V 4 bases and J 9 bases; bases outside gene matches: 7. The CDR3 consists of 15 residues. The chain's CDR3 is CASSWDRVSGSPLHF. DNA of the CDR3: TGTGCCAGCAGTTGGGACAGGGTGAGTGGTTCACCCCTCCACTTT.